A single sample gave rise to the 32 T cell receptor beta chains below, sequenced in a study of blood T cell repertoires in COVID-19. The table came from immunoSEQ multiplex PCR; TCRdb's copy has only in-frame clones and leaves some out. The table has 200,000 to 300,000 clones, more than 85% seen once. Sample: PBMCs or T cells enriched from blood (not recorded which). The receptors were sampled from a man in his forties or fifties who had recovered from COVID-19.

Note on this clone: Other nucleotide sequences from this sample produce the same CDR3. The chain couples TRBV19 to TRBJ1-2; the match to TRBD1 covers 7 bases. The CDR3 is 14 residues long. The V gene's germline CDR1 is LNHDA and CDR2 SQIVND (reference sequence). Trimming cost V 2 bases and J 0 bases; bases outside gene matches: 0. The CDR3 DNA follows: TGTGCCAGTAGTATAACAGGGGCTAACTATGGCTACACCTTC. It encodes CASSITGANYGYTF.

The chain links TRBV5-1 to TRBJ2-1, with D maybe TRBD2 (6 bases). V was pared by 6 bases and J by 0 bases, with 13 bases between. The CDR3 has 15 residues. The germline gives CDR1 SGHRS, CDR2 YFSETQ. CDR3 region: CASNPSGFSYNEQFF. DNA for the CDR3: TGCGCCAGCAATCCCAGCGGGTTCTCCTACAATGAGCAGTTCTTC.

This clone showed up just once. V is TRBV29-1 and J is TRBJ2-3, with 9 bases fitting TRBD1. V was pared by 6 bases and J by 5 bases, with 15 bases of the junction left unmatched. The CDR3 extends over 16 amino acids. Germline-derived CDR1 and CDR2 are SQVTM and ANQGSEA. The CDR3 DNA reads TGCAGCGTCACCTTCATTGGGACAGGGAGCGGAGATACGCAGTATTTT. This gives the protein CSVTFIGTGSGDTQYF.

The chain employs TRBV19 and TRBJ2-7, with 14 bases lining up with TRBD2. The CDR3 totals 16 residues. The junction had 6 bases not matched to a gene; V was cut back by 6 bases and J by 2 bases. Germline lookup yields CDR1 LNHDA and CDR2 SQIVND (reference sequence). The CDR3 region is CASSVGLAGATYEQYF. DNA for the CDR3: TGTGCCAGTAGCGTGGGACTAGCGGGAGCCACCTACGAGCAGTACTTC. Looking up the rest from reference TRBV19 and TRBJ2-7 gives the full variable domain: DGGITQSPKYLFRKEGQNVTLSCEQNLNHDAMYWYRQDPGQGLRLIYYSQIVNDFQKGDIAEGYSVSREKKESFPLTVTSAQKNPTAFYLCASSVGLAGATYEQYFGPGTRLTVT.

This clone was seen just once. The rearrangement links TRBV9 to TRBJ2-3; D possibly corresponds to TRBD2 (6 bases). CDR1 SGDLS and CDR2 YYNGEE come from the germline V gene. V was clipped by 1 base and J by 3 bases, with 12 bases between them. This CDR3 is 15 amino acids long. In nucleotides, the CDR3 is TGTGCCAGCAGCGTAAGCAGCGGGCCTACAGATACGCAGTATTTT. Translation: CASSVSSGPTDTQYF.

The chain joins TRBV6-1 to TRBJ2-7; 12 nucleotides align to TRBD2. The ends lost 3 bases at V and 2 bases at J; junction bases unmatched: 5. Per the germline V gene, CDR1 is MNHNS and CDR2 is SASEGT. The CDR3 is made up of 16 amino acids. In DNA, the CDR3 is TGTGCCAGCAGTGAGAGACTAGCGGGGGCCACCTACGAGCAGTACTTC. Translating it yields CASSERLAGATYEQYF.

The chain links TRBV19 to TRBJ1-1; no firm D call. Germline loops: CDR1 LNHDA, CDR2 SQIVND (reference sequence). Trimming took off 7 bases at V and 11 bases at J, with 23 bases between the two ends. The CDR3 has 14 amino acids. In DNA, the CDR3 is TGTGCCAGTACCTCCCGCACGGCTGTCGGGTGGGCTTTCTTT. Amino acids: CASTSRTAVGWAFF.

The CDR3 region is CAWRAGGSGNTIYF. As DNA, the CDR3 is TGTGCCTGGAGGGCAGGGGGCTCTGGAAACACCATATATTTT. J is TRBJ1-3 and V is TRBV30; TRBD1 aligns across 7 bases. The CDR3 contains 14 residues. Unmatched junction bases numbered 2, after V lost 3 bases and J lost 0 bases. Per the germline V gene, CDR1 is GTSNPN and CDR2 is SVGIG (reference sequence).

The chain recombines TRBV5-8 with TRBJ1-1; 10 bases align to TRBD1. In germline, CDR1 is SGHTS, CDR2 YDEGEE. J gave up 7 bases and V 4 bases, and 7 bases lay outside the gene matches. The CDR3 is 14 amino acids. The CDR3 region is CASSRDRGRSEAFF. The CDR3, as DNA: TGTGCCAGCAGCCGGGACAGGGGAAGGAGTGAAGCTTTCTTT.

The rearrangement joins TRBV5-4 to TRBJ1-4; 8 bases map to TRBD1. In germline, CDR1 is SGHNT, CDR2 YYREEE (reference sequence). V was clipped by 2 bases and J by 1 base; unmatched bases: 4. This CDR3 has 16 amino acids. Written as DNA, the CDR3 is TGTGCCAGCAGCTTAGGACAGGGAGGAACTAATGAAAAACTGTTTTTT. It encodes CASSLGQGGTNEKLFF.

The chain uses TRBV28 and TRBJ1-5; 8 bases line up with TRBD1. The V gene's germline CDR1 is MDHEN and CDR2 SYDVKM. Trimming cost V 6 bases and J 7 bases; bases outside gene matches: 5. This CDR3 contains 13 residues. CDR3 protein: CASRQGAGQPQHF. The DNA for the CDR3 is TGTGCCAGCAGGCAGGGGGCCGGCCAGCCCCAGCATTTT.

This clone was seen only a few times. This chain connects TRBV7-9 to TRBJ2-7; D might be TRBD2 (5 bases). This CDR3 spans 12 amino acids. Germline V gives CDR1 SEHNR, CDR2 FQNEAQ (reference sequence). Deletions cut 7 bases from V and 5 bases from J, with 12 bases between. CDR3 amino acids: CASTISSHEQYF. In DNA, the CDR3 is TGTGCCAGCACCATATCTAGCCACGAGCAGTACTTC.

V gene TRBV4-1 combines with J gene TRBJ1-1; D not resolved. The CDR3 covers 15 residues. V lost 1 base and J lost 1, with 10 bases in between. The germline gives CDR1 MGHRA, CDR2 YSYEKL. The CDR3 protein is CASSQVLGGNTEAFF. In DNA form, the CDR3 reads TGCGCCAGCAGCCAAGTTTTGGGAGGGAACACTGAAGCTTTCTTT.

The table lists this clone with a count of one. Written as DNA, the CDR3 is TGTGCCAGCACCAGAGCGGGGGAGTATGGCTACACCTTC. It translates to CASTRAGEYGYTF. The V gene is TRBV2, the J gene TRBJ1-2; D perhaps matches TRBD1 (5 bases). Trimming left V 7 bases short and J 5 bases short, with 14 bases between. The germline V gene has CDR1 SNHLY and CDR2 FYNNEI. This CDR3 contains 13 residues.

The gene calls are TRBV5-4 and TRBJ2-5; the D gene is possibly TRBD1 (8 bases). Germline assignment: CDR1 SGHNT and CDR2 YYREEE (reference sequence). V was cut by 4 bases and J by 9 bases, with 25 bases left in between. This CDR3 contains 16 residues. Here the CDR3 reads CASSPVNRGGTWAQYF. CDR3 coding DNA: TGTGCCAGCAGCCCCGTGAACAGGGGGGGTACGTGGGCCCAGTACTTC. Using reference TRBV5-4 and TRBJ2-5 for the parts outside the CDR3, the full variable domain is ETGVTQSPTHLIKTRGQQVTLRCSSQSGHNTVSWYQQALGQGPQFIFQYYREEENGRGNFPPRFSGLQFPNYSSELNVNALELDDSALYLCASSPVNRGGTWAQYFGPGTRLLVL.

The chain couples TRBV7-9 to TRBJ1-2; possibly TRBD1 for D (5 bases). The CDR3 spans 18 residues. V dropped 3 bases and J dropped 0 bases, with 20 bases sitting between them. CDR1 SEHNR and CDR2 FQNEAQ come from the germline V gene (reference sequence). CDR3 sequence reads: CASSLVAGPTRPNYGYTF. The DNA for the CDR3 is TGTGCCAGCAGCTTGGTCGCGGGGCCGACCCGTCCTAACTATGGCTACACCTTC.

The chain's CDR3 is CASSQVGTVYEQYF. The CDR3 DNA sequence: TGCGCCAGCAGCCAGGTAGGGACAGTCTACGAGCAGTACTTC. The chain combines TRBV4-1 with TRBJ2-7, with TRBD1 matching 7 bases. This CDR3 spans 14 amino acids. Germline CDR1 and CDR2: MGHRA and YSYEKL. After removal of 3 bases from V and 3 bases from J, the junction contained 5 bases not matched to a gene.

This CDR3 reads CASSLLGGDGNQPQHF. The CDR3, as DNA: TGCGCCAGCAGCTTACTGGGAGGGGACGGCAATCAGCCCCAGCATTTT. This chain links TRBV5-1 with TRBJ1-5; perhaps TRBD1 as D (5 bases). The V gene's germline CDR1 is SGHRS and CDR2 YFSETQ. The ends were cut back, 2 bases at V and 2 bases at J, with 14 bases in the middle. This CDR3 has 16 amino acids.

J is TRBJ2-7 and V is TRBV2; D perhaps matches TRBD1 (5 bases). Germline V gene data show CDR1 as SNHLY and CDR2 as FYNNEI. There are 13 residues in the CDR3. Trimming left V 1 base short and J 5 bases short, with 9 bases between. The CDR3 loop is CASSEEGNDEQYF. The CDR3 DNA is TGTGCCAGCAGTGAAGAGGGGAATGACGAGCAGTACTTC.

The rearrangement joins TRBV7-3 to TRBJ2-5, with 7 nucleotides matching TRBD1. This CDR3 has 16 residues. Trimming took 5 bases from V and 0 from J; bases not matched to a gene: 9. Germline CDR1 is SGHTA and CDR2 is FQGTGA. CDR3 bases: TGTGCCAGCAGCGCCTCCGGGACAGCGTACCAAGAGACCCAGTACTTC. Its protein product is CASSASGTAYQETQYF.

The genes are TRBV6-2 or TRBV6-3 and TRBJ2-1, with no clear D. This CDR3 is built from 14 residues. Trimming removed 3 bases from V and 9 bases from J, with 15 bases in between. Looked up from germline, CDR1 is MNHEY and CDR2 is SVGEGT. CDR3 amino acids: CASSYSGNFGEQFF. CDR3 coding DNA: TGTGCCAGCAGTTATTCAGGTAACTTTGGTGAGCAGTTCTTC.

This chain uses TRBV2 with TRBJ2-2, with D tentatively TRBD2 (6 bases). The CDR3 spans 17 residues. V dropped 3 bases and J dropped 1 base, with 15 bases sitting between them. Germline V gives CDR1 SNHLY, CDR2 FYNNEI. CDR3 nucleotide sequence: TGTGCCAGCAGTGACCCCGGTAGTAGCGGGAACACCGGGGAGCTGTTTTTT. Translated, it gives CASSDPGSSGNTGELFF. The full variable domain, with the rest looked up from reference TRBV2 and TRBJ2-2, is EPEVTQTPSHQVTQMGQEVILRCVPISNHLYFYWYRQILGQKVEFLVSFYNNEISEKSEIFDDQFSVERPDGSNFTLKIRSTKLEDSAMYFCASSDPGSSGNTGELFFGEGSRLTVL.

This CDR3 reads CASSQMAGNTIYF. The CDR3 nucleotides read TGTGCCAGCAGCCAGATGGCTGGAAACACCATATATTTT. The chain couples TRBV7-9 to TRBJ1-3, with unresolved D. The ends were cut back, 5 bases at V and 2 bases at J, with 7 bases in the middle. CDR1 SEHNR and CDR2 FQNEAQ come from the germline V gene (reference sequence). The CDR3 loop spans 13 amino acids.

The chain links TRBV7-9 to TRBJ2-7, with a tentative D call TRBD2 (5 bases). Germline loops: CDR1 SEHNR, CDR2 FQNEAQ (reference sequence). This CDR3 region has 16 residues. Trimming took 5 bases from V and 3 from J, leaving 20 bases between them. Here the CDR3 reads CASSHARAREHYEQYF. The CDR3 DNA reads TGTGCCAGCAGCCACGCTAGGGCTAGGGAGCACTACGAGCAGTACTTC.

The chain combines TRBV29-1 with TRBJ2-5; 10 positions match TRBD1. The CDR3 extends over 13 amino acids. Germline CDR1 and CDR2: SQVTM and ANQGSEA. V shed 7 bases, J shed 5 bases, and the junction held 7 bases outside the gene matches. CDR3 in amino acids: CSGGDRGWETQYF. The CDR3 bases are TGCAGCGGGGGGGACAGGGGCTGGGAGACCCAGTACTTC.

The rearrangement uses TRBV7-2 and TRBJ1-5; maybe TRBD1 (5 bases). The CDR3 consists of 17 residues. Per the germline V gene, CDR1 is SGHTA and CDR2 is FQGNSA. Trimming shortened V by 5 bases and J by 2 bases, and 19 bases separated the two germline ends. CDR3 sequence reads: CASSAGAVMGGNQPQHF. DNA for the CDR3: TGTGCCAGCAGCGCTGGGGCAGTCATGGGTGGCAATCAGCCCCAGCATTTT.

This sequence joins TRBV19 and TRBJ1-2; D is perhaps TRBD1 (5 bases). V shed 3 bases and J shed 5 bases, with 13 bases lying between them. The CDR3 is 14 amino acids. The V gene's germline CDR1 is LNHDA and CDR2 SQIVND (reference sequence). Written as DNA, the CDR3 is TGTGCCAGTAGTATTGCAGGGAGGAGATATGGCTACACCTTC. This gives the protein CASSIAGRRYGYTF.

The chain carries TRBV19 and TRBJ1-6; D unresolved. The germline V and J ends were trimmed by 1 base and 10 bases, with 8 bases remaining between them. Germline CDR1 reads LNHDA; CDR2 reads SQIVND (reference sequence). CDR3 length equals 13 residues. Here the CDR3 DNA reads TGTGCCAGTAGTATAGGGTTTGAGTCACCCCTCCACTTT. This gives the protein CASSIGFESPLHF.

This rearrangement joins TRBV6-5 to TRBJ2-3; 8 bases match TRBD1. The CDR3 contains 15 residues. Germline CDR1 and CDR2: MNHEY and SVGAGI. Unmatched junction bases numbered 2, after V lost 1 base and J lost 2 bases. CDR3 loop: CASSYWDRLTDTQYF. For the CDR3, the DNA is TGTGCCAGCAGTTACTGGGACAGGCTCACAGATACGCAGTATTTT.

The chain joins TRBV4-2 to TRBJ1-4; TRBD1 agrees at 7 bases. The V and J ends lost 4 bases and 8 bases, in that order; junction bases with no gene match: 13. CDR1 LGHNA and CDR2 YNFKEQ come from the germline V gene. This CDR3 region has 16 residues. CDR3 coding DNA: TGTGCCAGCAGCCCCCCTACACTTGGGACAGTCGAAAAACTGTTTTTT. Its protein product is CASSPPTLGTVEKLFF.

V usage is TRBV5-8 and J usage is TRBJ1-6; D not certain. V lost 0 bases and J 4 bases, leaving 5 bases between the germline ends. Per germline, CDR1 SGHTS and CDR2 YDEGEE. The CDR3 covers 14 residues. The CDR3 bases are TGTGCCAGCAGCTTGGTCCAGTATAATTCACCCCTCCACTTT. Its protein product is CASSLVQYNSPLHF.

V gene TRBV4-1 combines with J gene TRBJ2-5, with 7 positions matching TRBD2. Germline lookup yields CDR1 MGHRA and CDR2 YSYEKL. This CDR3 has 16 residues. Trimming at V came to 5 bases and at J to 0 bases, leaving 9 bases not matched to a gene. CDR3 DNA: TGCGCCAGCAGCTCCCCCCCCGCGGGGGACCAAGAGACCCAGTACTTC. This sequence encodes CASSSPPAGDQETQYF.